This T cell receptor (beta chain) was identified in a study of siplizumab effects on memory and regulatory T cells. This CDR3 is 17 amino acids long. V lost 6 bases, J lost 0 bases, and 8 bases stayed unmatched. Germline V gene lookup returns CDR1 LNHDA and CDR2 SQIVND (reference sequence). Profiling relied on immunoSEQ multiplex PCR, and the TCRdb table lists in-frame clones only, not all of them. The sample holds around 110,000 clones, around 94% seen once. What was sequenced was non-Treg CD4+ T cells sorted from blood. V usage is TRBV19 and J usage is TRBJ1-2; the match to TRBD1 covers 12 bases. This TCR came from a human donor in good health. CDR3 coding DNA: TGTGCCAGTAGACAACCGGGACAGGGGGCATCTAACTATGGCTACACCTTC. Translated: CASRQPGQGASNYGYTF.